This TCR beta chain was identified during a study of blood T cell repertoires in COVID-19. Whole-study context: Sites across the United States, Italy and Spain contributed samples from acute and convalescent COVID-19. PBMCs, B-cell-depleted T cells, or T cells provided the cDNA or gDNA that made up the material.

Clones were read by immunoSEQ multiplex PCR, and TCRdb kept only the in-frame ones, dropping some. The sample gives hundreds of thousands of clones, 89% of which show up once; around 9.5% is in the top ten. Germline CDR1 reads SGHTA; CDR2 reads FQGTGA. Trimming left V 2 bases short and J 6 bases short, with 10 bases between. This CDR3 has 13 amino acids. Living in roughly 25 US areas, the participants were between roughly 18 and 89 years of age. This clonotype originated in a woman in her thirties or forties who had recovered from COVID-19. Sequenced sample: PBMCs or T cells enriched from blood (not recorded which). J is TRBJ1-1 and V is TRBV7-3, with a tentative D call TRBD1 (6 bases). CDR3 nucleotides: TGTGCCAGCAGCTTATTGGGGGCCTCTGAAGCTTTCTTT. The encoded protein is CASSLLGASEAFF.